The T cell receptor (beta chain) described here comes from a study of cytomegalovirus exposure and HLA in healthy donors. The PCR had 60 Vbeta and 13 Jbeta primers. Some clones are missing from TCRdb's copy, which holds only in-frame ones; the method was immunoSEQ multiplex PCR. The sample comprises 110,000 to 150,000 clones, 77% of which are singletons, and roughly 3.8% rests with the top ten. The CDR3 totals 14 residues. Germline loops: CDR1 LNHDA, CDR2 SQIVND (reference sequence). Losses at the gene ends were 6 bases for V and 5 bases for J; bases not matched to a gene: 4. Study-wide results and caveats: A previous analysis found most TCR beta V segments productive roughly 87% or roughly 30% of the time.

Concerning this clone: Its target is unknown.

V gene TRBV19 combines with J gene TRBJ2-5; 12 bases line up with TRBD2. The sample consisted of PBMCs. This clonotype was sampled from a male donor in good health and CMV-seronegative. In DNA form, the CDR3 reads TGTGCCAGTAGAACTAGCGGGAGGACGGAGACCCAGTACTTC. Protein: CASRTSGRTETQYF.